A single sample is the source of the 20 T cell receptor beta chains below, sequenced in a study of cytomegalovirus exposure and HLA in healthy donors. Profiling relied on immunoSEQ multiplex PCR, and the TCRdb table lists in-frame clones only, not all of them. Of 82,000 or so clones listed, about 95% are singletons. Sample: PBMCs. The receptors were sampled from a woman under 30 in good health and CMV-seronegative.

This chain connects TRBV19 to TRBJ1-5; TRBD1 matches at 7 bases. The germline V gene encodes CDR1 LNHDA and CDR2 SQIVND (reference sequence). There are 14 residues in the CDR3. Unmatched junction bases numbered 12, after V lost 9 bases and J lost 7 bases. The chain's CDR3 is CASWDSRLGQPQHF. CDR3 nucleotides: TGTGCCAGCTGGGACAGCCGGTTAGGACAGCCCCAGCATTTT.

The rearrangement joins TRBV7-9 to TRBJ2-7; possibly TRBD1 for D (6 bases). Germline V gene lookup returns CDR1 SEHNR and CDR2 FQNEAQ (reference sequence). V lost 1 base to trimming and J lost 6 bases, with 13 bases between them. CDR3 size: 14 residues. CDR3 sequence: CASSLVQGFSEQYF. In DNA form, the CDR3 reads TGTGCCAGCAGCTTAGTACAGGGATTTAGCGAGCAGTACTTC. Combining the CDR3 with reference TRBV7-9 and TRBJ2-7 gives the whole variable domain DTGVSQNPRHKITKRGQNVTFRCDPISEHNRLYWYRQTLGQGPEFLTYFQNEAQLEKSRLLSDRFSAERPKGSFSTLEIQRTEQGDSAMYLCASSLVQGFSEQYFGPGTRLTVT.

The rearrangement links TRBV7-8 to TRBJ2-2, with 7 bases fitting TRBD1. The ends lost 1 base at V and 6 bases at J; junction bases unmatched: 5. The CDR3 loop spans 15 amino acids. The germline CDR1 and CDR2 sequences are SGHVS and FQNEAQ. CDR3 loop: CASSLDRGRAGELFF. As DNA, the CDR3 is TGTGCCAGCAGCTTAGACAGGGGCCGGGCCGGGGAGCTGTTTTTT.

The chain couples TRBV5-1 to TRBJ2-7; 7 nucleotides match TRBD2. The germline gives CDR1 SGHRS, CDR2 YFSETQ. The CDR3 totals 15 residues. J was trimmed by 3 bases and V by 1 base; bases with no gene match: 7. The CDR3 DNA follows: TGCGCCAGCAGCTTGTTTGGGGCTAGCGGCTACGAGCAGTACTTC. It codes for CASSLFGASGYEQYF.

CDR3 amino acids: CASAPGQGNEKLFF. CDR3 DNA sequence: TGCGCCAGTGCTCCGGGACAGGGTAATGAAAAACTGTTTTTT. V gene TRBV5-1 combines with J gene TRBJ1-4; 9 positions match TRBD1. V lost 8 bases to trimming and J lost 4 bases; unmatched junction nucleotides: 6. The CDR3 has 14 residues. Per germline, CDR1 SGHRS and CDR2 YFSETQ.

The chain joins TRBV18 to TRBJ2-1, with 14 nucleotides matching TRBD2. This CDR3 is 16 amino acids long. With V trimmed by 4 bases and J by 8 bases, 7 bases remained unmatched. Germline CDR1 is KGHSH and CDR2 is LQKENI. CDR3 amino acids: CASSQPGLAGVDEQFF. The DNA for the CDR3 is TGTGCCAGCTCACAACCGGGACTAGCGGGGGTGGATGAGCAGTTCTTC.

The V and J genes are TRBV7-2 and TRBJ1-3; 7 nucleotides line up with TRBD1. The CDR3 length is 15 residues. Unmatched junction bases numbered 7, after V lost 5 bases and J lost 3 bases. The germline V gene has CDR1 SGHTA and CDR2 FQGNSA. In DNA, the CDR3 is TGTGCCAGCAGCGCCCTGACAGGGTTTGGAAACACCATATATTTT. Protein product: CASSALTGFGNTIYF.

This rearrangement joins TRBV7-8 to TRBJ2-2; a weak D match, TRBD2 (5 bases). Germline V CDR1 and CDR2: SGHVS, FQNEAQ. Between the trimmed V and J ends, which lost 4 bases and 5 bases, there was a span of 17 bases. This CDR3 has 16 residues. Written as DNA, the CDR3 is TGTGCCAGCAGCTCCCTAGGACTGAGTAGAACCGGGGAGCTGTTTTTT. Amino acids: CASSSLGLSRTGELFF.

The V gene is TRBV10-2, the J gene TRBJ2-7; 10 positions agree with TRBD2. V shed 2 bases, J shed 4 bases, and the junction held 11 bases outside the gene matches. This CDR3 spans 17 amino acids. Germline V gene data show CDR1 as WSHSY and CDR2 as SAAADI. CDR3 loop: CASSEIYVGLALYEQYF. In DNA, the CDR3 is TGCGCCAGCAGTGAGATTTATGTGGGACTAGCGTTGTACGAGCAGTACTTC.

V gene TRBV19 combines with J gene TRBJ2-7, with TRBD1 as a possible D gene (6 bases). V was pared by 6 bases and J by 0 bases, with 15 bases between. Looked up from germline, CDR1 is LNHDA and CDR2 is SQIVND (reference sequence). CDR3 length: 15 amino acids. In DNA form, the CDR3 reads TGTGCCAGTAGGTCCAGGACAGCAAGCTCCTACGAGCAGTACTTC. Encoded protein: CASRSRTASSYEQYF. Full variable domain (rest looked up from reference TRBV19 and TRBJ2-7): DGGITQSPKYLFRKEGQNVTLSCEQNLNHDAMYWYRQDPGQGLRLIYYSQIVNDFQKGDIAEGYSVSREKKESFPLTVTSAQKNPTAFYLCASRSRTASSYEQYFGPGTRLTVT.

The chain carries TRBV7-2 and TRBJ1-5, with D maybe TRBD1 (6 bases). Between the trimmed V and J ends, which lost 1 base and 4 bases, there was a span of 8 bases. Germline CDR1 is SGHTA and CDR2 is FQGNSA. This CDR3 is 14 amino acids long. CDR3 sequence: CASSLGTANQPQHF. CDR3 nucleotide sequence: TGTGCCAGCAGCTTAGGGACAGCTAATCAGCCCCAGCATTTT.

This rearrangement joins TRBV9 to TRBJ1-1, with D perhaps matching TRBD1 (5 bases). Germline-derived CDR1 and CDR2 are SGDLS and YYNGEE. V dropped 4 bases and J dropped 4 bases, with 17 bases sitting between them. The CDR3 runs 15 residues. The CDR3 DNA sequence: TGTGCCAGCAGCTCGGTTCTGGGGAGGGGCACTGAAGCTTTCTTT. Translating gives CASSSVLGRGTEAFF.

This chain links TRBV7-2 with TRBJ2-1; 8 nucleotides align to TRBD2. The J segment lost 7 bases and the V segment lost 2 bases, leaving 10 bases of the junction unmatched. Germline lookup yields CDR1 SGHTA and CDR2 FQGNSA. The CDR3 loop spans 16 amino acids. Here the CDR3 reads CASSLTVVSGANEQFF. In DNA form, the CDR3 reads TGTGCCAGCAGCTTAACGGTCGTTAGCGGGGCGAATGAGCAGTTCTTC.

The chain recombines TRBV6-5 with TRBJ1-3; 7 bases are shared with TRBD1. CDR3 length: 14 amino acids. V lost 6 bases and J lost 2; bases outside the gene matches: 4. Looked up from germline, CDR1 is MNHEY and CDR2 is SVGAGI. CDR3 nucleotide sequence: TGTGCCAGCAGCCTACAGGGGCCTGGAAACACCATATATTTT. Its protein product is CASSLQGPGNTIYF.

The chain has TRBV29-1 and TRBJ2-3; 12 bases match TRBD2. J gave up 4 bases and V 8 bases, and 7 bases lay outside the gene matches. The CDR3 totals 14 residues. Germline lookup yields CDR1 SQVTM and CDR2 ANQGSEA. Here the CDR3 reads CSSRTSGVADTQYF. The DNA for the CDR3 is TGCAGCTCCCGGACTAGCGGGGTGGCAGATACGCAGTATTTT.

The V call is TRBV7-6, the J call TRBJ1-4; a weak D match, TRBD1 (6 bases). This CDR3 has 15 amino acids. Trimming shortened V by 8 bases and J by 3 bases, and 16 bases separated the two germline ends. Germline V gene lookup returns CDR1 SGHVS and CDR2 FNYEAQ. The CDR3 sequence: CASSQRGAANEKLFF. The CDR3 nucleotides read TGTGCCAGCTCTCAACGGGGGGCTGCTAATGAAAAACTGTTTTTT.

The chain couples TRBV28 to TRBJ1-2, with a tentative D call TRBD1 (6 bases). V lost 6 bases and J 6 bases, leaving 14 bases between the germline ends. Germline CDR1 and CDR2: MDHEN and SYDVKM. This CDR3 comprises 13 residues. CDR3 in DNA: TGTGCCAGCAGGTCGGGGGGCACTCATGGCTACACCTTC. This translates into CASRSGGTHGYTF.

The V call is TRBV6-6, the J call TRBJ1-2, with D perhaps matching TRBD1 (5 bases). The CDR3 extends over 14 amino acids. Trimming shortened V by 0 bases and J by 0 bases, and 5 bases separated the two germline ends. Per germline, CDR1 MNHNY and CDR2 SVGAGI (reference sequence). CDR3: CASSYSTANYGYTF. CDR3 nucleotide sequence: TGTGCCAGCAGTTACTCGACAGCTAACTATGGCTACACCTTC.

The chain is built from TRBV11-3 and TRBJ1-1, with D possibly being TRBD1 (5 bases). CDR3 length equals 15 residues. Germline V gene data show CDR1 as SGHNT and CDR2 as YENEEA. V lost 1 base and J lost 0, with 9 bases in between. CDR3 coding DNA: TGTGCCAGCAGCTTAGCGTCGGGGGTGAACACTGAAGCTTTCTTT. Translating gives CASSLASGVNTEAFF.

The V and J genes are TRBV27 and TRBJ2-7; possibly TRBD2 for D (6 bases). V shed 1 base and J shed 3 bases, with 13 bases lying between them. This CDR3 contains 15 residues. CDR1 is MNHEY, CDR2 SMNVEV, per germline (reference sequence). The CDR3 nucleotides are TGTGCCAGCAGTTTATGGCGGGACGGCTTCTACGAGCAGTACTTC. Translated, it gives CASSLWRDGFYEQYF.